These T cell receptor beta chains were read from a single sample in a study of blood T cell repertoires in COVID-19. TCRdb's table, derived via immunoSEQ multiplex PCR, lists solely in-frame clones and lacks some. Found here are about 130,000 clones, roughly nine tenths of them singletons; the top ten hold 3.5% to 5%. The material sequenced was peripheral blood. These TCRs come from a man in his fifties or sixties with COVID-19, enrolled during active disease. Each CDR3 is given with its conserved first and last residue. D genes are given only for firm matches. Not every row has a clone size; where given, it reads once, few, many or a size class.

j_gene,d_gene,abundance,v_gene,CDR3nt,CDR3aa
TRBJ1-4,TRBD1,once,TRBV30,TGTGCCTGGAGGAAGGGGACAGGGGCAACTAATGAAAAACTGTTTTTT,CAWRKGTGATNEKLFF
TRBJ2-1,.,.,TRBV2,TGTGCCAGCAGTGAAGTTAGGAGTTCGAGTGAGCAGTTCTTC,CASSEVRSSSEQFF
TRBJ1-2,.,.,TRBV6-5,TGTGCCAGCAGCCAAGGGACTGGAGGCTACACCTTC,CASSQGTGGYTF
TRBJ2-5,.,.,TRBV7-2,TGTGCCAGCAGCCCTTCGTCCGGGAGCAGGGAGACCCAGTACTTC,CASSPSSGSRETQYF
TRBJ2-2,.,.,TRBV5-1,TGCGCCAGCAGCCTGGAGAACGGTTCTGAGCTGTTTTTT,CASSLENGSELFF
TRBJ1-1,.,.,TRBV7-3,TGTGCCAGCAGCCTCCACCCGGACACTGAAGCTTTCTTT,CASSLHPDTEAFF
TRBJ1-3,.,few,TRBV4-1,TGCGCCAGCAGCCTTTTGAGGGCGGCTGACTCTGGAAACACCATATATTTT,CASSLLRAADSGNTIYF
TRBJ2-3,TRBD2,.,TRBV6-5,TGTGCCAGCACCATAGCGGGAGGTGTCACAGATACGCAGTATTTT,CASTIAGGVTDTQYF
TRBJ1-1,TRBD1,.,TRBV3-1/TRBV3-2,TGTGCCAGCAGCCAAGAGGGGACAGGGTCTGAAGCTTTCTTT,CASSQEGTGSEAFF
TRBJ2-1,TRBD2,.,TRBV7-9,TGTGCCAGCAGCTTTAGCGGGGGCTCCTACAATGAGCAGTTCTTC,CASSFSGGSYNEQFF
TRBJ2-1,TRBD2,.,TRBV29-1,TGCAGCGTCGCTGCTCTAGCGGGAGCCTACAATGAGCAGTTCTTC,CSVAALAGAYNEQFF